This passage covers 8 T cell receptor beta chains from one sample sequenced in a study of cytomegalovirus exposure and HLA in healthy donors. The PCR employed 60 Vbeta primers together with 13 Jbeta primers. Produced via immunoSEQ multiplex PCR; TCRdb's table is partial and in-frame only. This specimen shows more than 95,000 clones; the ten leading clones hold 2.5% to 3%. Input material: PBMCs. These receptors were taken from a man aged 30 to 39 in good health and CMV-seronegative.

The chain uses TRBV6-4 and TRBJ2-3, with TRBD2 matching 7 bases. CDR1 is MRHNA, CDR2 SNTAGT, per germline. The V gene end was trimmed by 6 bases and the J gene end by 2 bases; junction bases not matched to a gene: 8. This CDR3 spans 15 amino acids. The CDR3 loop is CASSPWGGNTDTQYF. For the CDR3, the DNA is TGTGCCAGCAGCCCCTGGGGAGGGAACACAGATACGCAGTATTTT.

Comment on this clone: The junction differs from germline at one of its ends, possibly a read error. Different DNA sequences within this sample yield the same CDR3. The chain is built from TRBV2 and TRBJ1-1, with TRBD1 matching over 7 bases. The CDR3 has 14 amino acids. Germline CDR1 and CDR2: SNHLY and FYNNEI. The CDR3 loop is CAGSDRLANTEAFF. Written as DNA, the CDR3 is TGTGCCGGGTCGGACAGGCTCGCGAACACTGAAGCCTTCTTT. The full variable domain, in which reference TRBV2 and TRBJ1-1 provide the parts outside the CDR3, is EPEVTQTPSHQVTQMGQEVILRCVPISNHLYFYWYRQILGQKVEFLVSFYNNEISEKSEIFDDQFSVERPDGSNFTLKIRSTKLEDSAMYFCAGSDRLANTEAFFGQGTRLTVV.

The chain carries TRBV18 and TRBJ1-5; 8 positions agree with TRBD1. The CDR3 has 15 amino acids. Looked up from germline, CDR1 is KGHSH and CDR2 is LQKENI. The V and J ends lost 3 bases and 6 bases, in that order; junction bases with no gene match: 7. CDR3 loop: CASSPRQGSGQPQHF. The CDR3 DNA sequence: TGTGCCAGCTCACCGAGACAGGGGTCGGGTCAGCCCCAGCATTTT. Complete variable domain (other parts from reference TRBV18 and TRBJ1-5): NAGVMQNPRHLVRRRGQEARLRCSPMKGHSHVYWYRQLPEEGLKFMVYLQKENIIDESGMPKERFSAEFPKEGPSILRIQQVVRGDSAAYFCASSPRQGSGQPQHFGDGTRLSIL.

The chain joins TRBV29-1 to TRBJ2-7; 9 bases are a match to TRBD1. The CDR3 sequence is 11 residues long. The V and J ends lost 7 bases and 6 bases, in that order; junction bases with no gene match: 4. Germline V CDR1 and CDR2: SQVTM, ANQGSEA. CDR3 DNA sequence: TGCAGCGGGGACAGGGACGGCGAGCAGTACTTC. Translated: CSGDRDGEQYF.

The chain is built from TRBV10-1 and TRBJ1-1; D is perhaps TRBD1 (6 bases). Germline V lookup: CDR1 WNHNN, CDR2 SYGVQD (reference sequence). V gave up 6 bases and J gave up 0 bases, with 8 bases separating them. The CDR3 covers 13 residues. CDR3 DNA: TGCGCCAGCAGGCGGACAGTGAACACTGAAGCTTTCTTT. This sequence encodes CASRRTVNTEAFF.

V gene TRBV7-3 combines with J gene TRBJ2-1, with 10 nucleotides matching TRBD1. V was pared by 1 base and J by 6 bases, with 6 bases of the junction left unmatched. Germline V lookup: CDR1 SGHTA, CDR2 FQGTGA. The CDR3 loop spans 16 amino acids. CDR3 sequence: CASSLSVGTGANEQFF. The CDR3 DNA sequence: TGTGCCAGCAGCTTAAGTGTGGGGACAGGGGCCAATGAGCAGTTCTTC.

The CDR3 reads CASSASGRETQYF. Here the CDR3 DNA reads TGTGCCAGCAGTGCGTCAGGGAGGGAGACCCAGTACTTC. The chain joins TRBV2 to TRBJ2-5; tentative D call: TRBD2 (6 bases). CDR1 and CDR2 (germline): SNHLY, FYNNEI. The CDR3 sequence is 13 residues long. The V end lost 4 bases, the J end lost 5 bases, and 11 bases lay between the germline ends.

This sequence joins TRBV5-6 and TRBJ1-1, with D unclear. Per germline, CDR1 SGHDT and CDR2 YYEEEE. This CDR3 has 13 amino acids. V was clipped by 3 bases and J by 0 bases, with 6 bases between them. The CDR3 loop is CASSWALNTEAFF. For the CDR3, the DNA is TGTGCCAGCAGCTGGGCCTTGAACACTGAAGCTTTCTTT.